This T cell receptor (beta chain) was captured in a study of shared clonotypes between healthy human individuals. Here immunoSEQ multiplex PCR was the method, and the copy in TCRdb shows in-frame clones only, minus some. The sample has roughly 320,000 clones; around 87% are singletons. The germline gives CDR1 MRHNA, CDR2 SNTAGT. V was clipped by 6 bases and J by 4 bases, with 18 bases between them. This CDR3 has 15 amino acids. This chain links TRBV6-4 with TRBJ1-1, with D unresolved. This sequence was found in a young man in good health. Sequenced sample: memory CD8+ T cells sorted from blood. The subset denotes: CD45RO+ cells pooled with CCR7-negative TemRA cells. The CDR3 sequence: CASSVGPEGGTEAFF. In DNA form, the CDR3 reads TGTGCCAGCAGCGTCGGACCCGAAGGCGGCACTGAAGCTTTCTTT.